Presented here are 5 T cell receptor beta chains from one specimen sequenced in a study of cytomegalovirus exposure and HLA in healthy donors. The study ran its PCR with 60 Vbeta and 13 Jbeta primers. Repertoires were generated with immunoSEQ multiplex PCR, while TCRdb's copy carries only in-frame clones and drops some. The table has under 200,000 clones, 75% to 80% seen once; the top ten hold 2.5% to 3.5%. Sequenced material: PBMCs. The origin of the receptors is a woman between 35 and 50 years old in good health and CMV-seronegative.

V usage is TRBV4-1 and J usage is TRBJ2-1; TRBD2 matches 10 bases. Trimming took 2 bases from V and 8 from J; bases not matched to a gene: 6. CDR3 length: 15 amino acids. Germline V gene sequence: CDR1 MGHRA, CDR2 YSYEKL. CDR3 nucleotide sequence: TGCGCCAGCAGCCAACTGGGACTAGCGCGGGATGAGCAGTTCTTC. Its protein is CASSQLGLARDEQFF.

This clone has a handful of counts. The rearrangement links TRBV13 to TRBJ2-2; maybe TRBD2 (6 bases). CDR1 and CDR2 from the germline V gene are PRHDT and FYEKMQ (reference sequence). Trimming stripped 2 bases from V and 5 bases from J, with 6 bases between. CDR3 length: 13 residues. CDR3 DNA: TGTGCCAGCAGCTTACGGGGGACCGGGGAGCTGTTTTTT. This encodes CASSLRGTGELFF. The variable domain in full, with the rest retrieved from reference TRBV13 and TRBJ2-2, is AAGVIQSPRHLIKEKRETATLKCYPIPRHDTVYWYQQGPGQDPQFLISFYEKMQSDKGSIPDRFSAQQFSDYHSELNMSSLELGDSALYFCASSLRGTGELFFGEGSRLTVL.

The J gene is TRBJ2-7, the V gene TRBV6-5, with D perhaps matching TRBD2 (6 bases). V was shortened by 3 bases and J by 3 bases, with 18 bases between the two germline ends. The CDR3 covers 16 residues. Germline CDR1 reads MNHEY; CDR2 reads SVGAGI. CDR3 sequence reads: CASSYRKIGGLYEQYF. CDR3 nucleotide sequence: TGTGCCAGCAGTTATCGAAAAATCGGGGGTCTCTACGAGCAGTACTTC.

Here the CDR3 DNA reads TGTGCCAGCAGCTTAGGTCGCGCGGGTCCCCCAGTGACAGATACGCAGTATTTT. Residues: CASSLGRAGPPVTDTQYF. The genes are TRBV7-9 and TRBJ2-3; D is possibly TRBD2 (5 bases). CDR1 is SEHNR and CDR2 is FQNEAQ in the germline V gene (reference sequence). V was pared by 1 base and J by 3 bases, with 20 bases between. The CDR3 runs to 18 residues. Looking up the rest from reference TRBV7-9 and TRBJ2-3 gives the full variable domain: DTGVSQNPRHKITKRGQNVTFRCDPISEHNRLYWYRQTLGQGPEFLTYFQNEAQLEKSRLLSDRFSAERPKGSFSTLEIQRTEQGDSAMYLCASSLGRAGPPVTDTQYFGPGTRLTVL.

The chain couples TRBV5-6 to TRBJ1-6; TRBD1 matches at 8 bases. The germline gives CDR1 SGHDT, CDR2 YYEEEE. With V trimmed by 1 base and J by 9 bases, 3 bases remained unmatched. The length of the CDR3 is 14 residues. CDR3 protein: CASSLRDRSSPLHF. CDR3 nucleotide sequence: TGTGCCAGCAGCTTGCGGGACAGGTCTTCACCCCTCCACTTT.